Listed below are T cell receptor beta chains from one sample, sequenced in a study of OX40 agonist ivuxolimab in advanced cancers. Generated by immunoSEQ multiplex PCR, the TCRdb table keeps only in-frame clones and is missing some. This table holds about 31,000 clones, roughly nine tenths found once. Sample: CD4+ or CD8+ T cells sorted from blood, taken in a trial of the OX40 agonist ivuxolimab. All receptors derive from an adult with an advanced solid tumor such as melanoma, head and neck, liver or kidney cancer. Both conserved end residues are part of each CDR3. The order of the fields is J gene, V gene, D gene, clone size, CDR3 protein, CDR3 DNA. The D gene is left open where the match is weak. Clone size is shown for a subset of rows, as once, few, many or a class of expanded clone.

>TRBJ1-1|TRBV15|NA|NA
CATSREANTGLNTEAFF
TGTGCCACCAGCAGAGAAGCCAACACAGGGTTGAACACTGAAGCTTTCTTT
>TRBJ1-2|TRBV2|NA|NA
CASGLRGSNGYTF
TGTGCCAGCGGGCTGAGGGGGTCGAATGGCTACACCTTC
>TRBJ1-1|TRBV10-2|TRBD1|NA
CASSPGTGGFNTEAFF
TGCGCCAGCAGCCCGGGGACAGGGGGCTTTAACACTGAAGCTTTCTTT
>TRBJ2-3|TRBV9|NA|few
CASSVGFTDTQYF
TGTGCCAGCAGCGTAGGCTTTACAGATACGCAGTATTTT
>TRBJ2-2|TRBV7-9|NA|NA
CASSLAVTGELFF
TGTGCCAGCAGCTTAGCCGTAACCGGGGAGCTGTTTTTT
>TRBJ2-1|TRBV28|NA|NA
CASSLVAGLGVNEQFF
TGTGCCAGCAGTTTAGTTGCAGGATTGGGAGTCAATGAGCAGTTCTTC
>TRBJ1-1|TRBV7-7|NA|NA
CASSASRGSAEAFF
TGTGCCAGCAGCGCCTCCAGGGGATCCGCTGAAGCTTTCTTT
>TRBJ1-4|TRBV9|NA|NA
CASQRGDEKLFF
TGTGCCAGCCAAAGGGGGGATGAAAAACTGTTTTTT
>TRBJ2-7|TRBV5-1|TRBD2|NA
CASSSGLAPEQYF
TGCGCCAGCAGTTCGGGACTAGCTCCCGAGCAGTACTTC
>TRBJ2-7|TRBV5-6|NA|NA
CASSLWAGYEQYF
TGTGCCAGCAGCTTGTGGGCGGGGTACGAGCAGTACTTC
>TRBJ2-7|TRBV27|NA|NA
CASSPNGGEQYF
TGTGCCAGCAGTCCCAACGGGGGTGAGCAGTACTTC
>TRBJ1-3|TRBV30|NA|NA
CAWKGIFGNTIYF
TGTGCCTGGAAAGGGATTTTTGGAAACACCATATATTTT
>TRBJ2-1|TRBV6-4|NA|NA
CASRAGGFSEQFF
TGTGCCAGCAGAGCCGGTGGGTTCTCGGAACAGTTCTTC